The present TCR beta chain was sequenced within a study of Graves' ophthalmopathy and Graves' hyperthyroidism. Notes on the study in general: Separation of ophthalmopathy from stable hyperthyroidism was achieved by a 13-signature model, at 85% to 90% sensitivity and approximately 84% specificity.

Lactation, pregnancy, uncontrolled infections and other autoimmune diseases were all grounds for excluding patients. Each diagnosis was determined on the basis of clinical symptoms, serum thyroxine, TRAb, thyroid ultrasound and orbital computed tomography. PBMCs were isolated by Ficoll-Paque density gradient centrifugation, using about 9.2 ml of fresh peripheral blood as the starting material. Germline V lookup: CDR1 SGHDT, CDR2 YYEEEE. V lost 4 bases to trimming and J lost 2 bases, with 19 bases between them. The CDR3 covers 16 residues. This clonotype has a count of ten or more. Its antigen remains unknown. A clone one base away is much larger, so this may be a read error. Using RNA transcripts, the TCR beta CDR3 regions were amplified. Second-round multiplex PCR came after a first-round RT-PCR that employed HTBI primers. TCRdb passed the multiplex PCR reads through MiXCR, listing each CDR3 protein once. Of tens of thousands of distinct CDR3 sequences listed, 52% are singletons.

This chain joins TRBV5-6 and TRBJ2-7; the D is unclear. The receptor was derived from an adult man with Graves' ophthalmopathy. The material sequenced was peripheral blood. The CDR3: CASSPLTRKGAYEQYV. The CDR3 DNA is TGTGCCAGCAGCCCGCTAACCCGGAAGGGCGCCTACGAGCAGTACGTC.